The 5 T cell receptor beta chains below come from one sample, sequenced in a study of blood T cell repertoires in COVID-19. Clones were read by immunoSEQ multiplex PCR, and TCRdb kept only the in-frame ones, dropping some. The data show 150,000 to 200,000 clones, 80% seen once. Sequenced material: PBMCs or T cells enriched from blood (not recorded which). Receptors were obtained from a man in his forties or fifties who had recovered from COVID-19.

The V and J genes are TRBV7-3 and TRBJ2-4, with 14 bases that match TRBD2. From germline, CDR1 is SGHTA and CDR2 FQGTGA. The CDR3 consists of 14 residues. Germline trimming cut 4 bases from V and 10 bases from J; bases unmatched to any gene: 3. CDR3 DNA sequence: TGTGCCAGCAGCTCGGGACTAGCGGGGGATATTCAGTACTTC. It yields the protein CASSSGLAGDIQYF.

The genes are TRBV9 and TRBJ1-4; D is ambiguous. V shed 0 bases and J shed 10 bases, with 13 bases lying between them. The germline gives CDR1 SGDLS, CDR2 YYNGEE. The CDR3 runs to 14 residues. This CDR3 is CASSVGGEDRKLFF. CDR3 DNA: TGTGCCAGCAGCGTAGGGGGAGAAGACCGAAAACTGTTTTTT.

This clone was found once. The V call is TRBV2, the J call TRBJ2-2; 7 nucleotides agree with TRBD2. Trimming at V came to 7 bases and at J to 4 bases, leaving 6 bases not matched to a gene. The CDR3 extends over 14 amino acids. CDR1 is SNHLY, CDR2 FYNNEI, per germline. The CDR3 DNA follows: TGTGCCAGCACCGGTGGGGGGGGCACCGGGGAGCTGTTTTTT. Its translation: CASTGGGGTGELFF. Based on the CDR3 plus reference TRBV2 and TRBJ2-2, the full variable domain is EPEVTQTPSHQVTQMGQEVILRCVPISNHLYFYWYRQILGQKVEFLVSFYNNEISEKSEIFDDQFSVERPDGSNFTLKIRSTKLEDSAMYFCASTGGGGTGELFFGEGSRLTVL.

This chain connects TRBV2 to TRBJ1-1, with 10 bases matching TRBD1. This CDR3 has 13 residues. The germline CDR1 and CDR2 sequences are SNHLY and FYNNEI. Trimming took 4 bases from V and 11 from J; bases not matched to a gene: 7. As DNA, the CDR3 is TGTGCCAGCAGTGTCCGGGACAGGGGCGTCGCTTTCTTT. This encodes CASSVRDRGVAFF.

The chain joins TRBV19 to TRBJ2-3; the D gene is possibly TRBD1 (5 bases). The germline V gene encodes CDR1 LNHDA and CDR2 SQIVND (reference sequence). The CDR3 spans 16 residues. Trimming removed 4 bases from V and 1 base from J, with 15 bases in between. The CDR3 loop is CASSTRQGGGTDTQYF. The CDR3 bases are TGTGCCAGTAGTACCCGGCAGGGTGGTGGCACAGATACGCAGTATTTT.